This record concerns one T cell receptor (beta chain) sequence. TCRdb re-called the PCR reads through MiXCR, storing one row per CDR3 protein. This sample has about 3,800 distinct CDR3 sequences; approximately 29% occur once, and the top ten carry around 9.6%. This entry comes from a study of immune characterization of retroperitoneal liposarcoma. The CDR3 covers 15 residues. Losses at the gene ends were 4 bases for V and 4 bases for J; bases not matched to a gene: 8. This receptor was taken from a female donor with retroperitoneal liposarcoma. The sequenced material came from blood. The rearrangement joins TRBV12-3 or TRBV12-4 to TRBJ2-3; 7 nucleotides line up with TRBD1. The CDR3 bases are TGTGCCAGCAGTTACAGGGGCCGGGGAGCAGATACGCAGTATTTT. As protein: CASSYRGRGADTQYF.